Below, 12 T cell receptor beta chains from the same sample are listed, as sequenced in a study of blood T cell repertoires in COVID-19. The data were produced by immunoSEQ multiplex PCR, yet TCRdb's version contains in-frame clones alone and is incomplete. The data hold 270,000 or so clones, with around 93% observed a single time. Sequenced material: PBMCs or T cells enriched from blood (not recorded which). These TCRs come from a middle-aged man who had been exposed to COVID-19.

V is TRBV28 and J is TRBJ2-3; no definite D call. The CDR3 has 14 amino acids. V lost 10 bases and J lost 2, with 16 bases in between. The germline V gene encodes CDR1 MDHEN and CDR2 SYDVKM. CDR3 coding DNA: TGTGCCACCAATGACACGCCGAACACAGATACGCAGTATTTT. This gives the protein CATNDTPNTDTQYF.

This clone has just a few counts. The genes are TRBV14 and TRBJ1-4; D not resolved. This CDR3 has 15 amino acids. CDR1 and CDR2 (germline): SGHDN, FVKESK. The germline V and J ends were trimmed by 0 bases and 7 bases, with 12 bases remaining between them. This CDR3 is CASSQDMETSEKLFF. As DNA, the CDR3 is TGTGCCAGCAGCCAAGATATGGAGACCTCTGAAAAACTGTTTTTT.

The chain joins TRBV28 to TRBJ2-6; D might be TRBD2 (5 bases). Germline-derived CDR1 and CDR2 are MDHEN and SYDVKM. The CDR3 loop spans 16 amino acids. V lost 3 bases and J 2 bases, leaving 11 bases between the germline ends. CDR3 loop: CASSLISGTGANVLTF. The CDR3, as DNA: TGTGCCAGCAGTTTGATTTCGGGAACTGGGGCCAACGTCCTGACTTTC.

The CDR3, as DNA: TGTGCCAGCAGCCGGACTCAGTCGAACACCGGGGAGCTGTTTTTT. This gives the protein CASSRTQSNTGELFF. This sequence joins TRBV27 and TRBJ2-2, with a possible D match to TRBD2 (5 bases). This CDR3 is 15 amino acids long. CDR1 MNHEY and CDR2 SMNVEV come from the germline V gene (reference sequence). Deletions cut 6 bases from V and 0 bases from J, with 11 bases between.

The chain carries TRBV5-4 and TRBJ2-7; perhaps TRBD1 as D (5 bases). The ends were cut back, 0 bases at V and 7 bases at J, with 11 bases in the middle. Germline CDR1 and CDR2: SGHNT and YYREEE (reference sequence). This CDR3 comprises 13 residues. The CDR3 sequence: CASSLEGIGEQYF. DNA for the CDR3: TGTGCCAGCAGCTTGGAGGGGATCGGAGAGCAGTACTTC.

The DNA of the CDR3 is TGTGCCAGCAGCAGACTAGTTCGGGGGGCGCATGGCTACACCTTC. Its translation is CASSRLVRGAHGYTF. The V call is TRBV11-2, the J call TRBJ1-2, with a tentative D call TRBD1 (6 bases). Germline V gives CDR1 SGHAT, CDR2 FQNNGV. The CDR3 sequence is 15 residues long. V dropped 5 bases and J dropped 6 bases, with 19 bases sitting between them.

This clone was seen only once. The rearrangement links TRBV14 to TRBJ2-5, with a weak D call TRBD1 (8 bases). The V and J ends lost 3 bases and 5 bases respectively, with 13 bases between them. Germline CDR1 and CDR2: SGHDN and FVKESK. The CDR3 contains 14 residues. Here the CDR3 DNA reads TGTGCCAGCAGCCACACAGGGGGGGTGGAGACCCAGTACTTC. This codes for CASSHTGGVETQYF. Filled out from reference TRBV14 and TRBJ2-5, the complete variable domain reads EAGVTQFPSHSVIEKGQTVTLRCDPISGHDNLYWYRRVMGKEIKFLLHFVKESKQDESGMPNNRFLAERTGGTYSTLKVQPAELEDSGVYFCASSHTGGVETQYFGPGTRLLVL.

The chain links TRBV18 to TRBJ2-3; 8 bases line up with TRBD1. The V segment lost 4 bases and the J segment 2 bases; nucleotides outside the gene matches: 8. CDR1 is KGHSH, CDR2 LQKENI, per germline. The CDR3 contains 16 residues. For the CDR3, the DNA is TGTGCCAGCTCACTTGGGGACAGGTTCACCACAGATACGCAGTATTTT. Protein product: CASSLGDRFTTDTQYF.

J is TRBJ2-7 and V is TRBV6-2 or TRBV6-3; 11 positions agree with TRBD2. The CDR3 is 15 amino acids. Trimming took 5 bases from V and 2 from J; bases not matched to a gene: 5. The V gene's germline CDR1 is MNHEY and CDR2 SVGEGT. DNA for the CDR3: TGTGCCAGCAGTCTAGCGGGAGGAGGCCCCTACGAGCAGTACTTC. It is translated as CASSLAGGGPYEQYF.

The rearrangement uses TRBV19 and TRBJ2-2, with 8 positions matching TRBD2. The germline V gene encodes CDR1 LNHDA and CDR2 SQIVND (reference sequence). The CDR3 is made up of 16 amino acids. Germline trimming cut 4 bases from V and 5 bases from J; bases unmatched to any gene: 9. The CDR3 loop reads CASSRSSGRGTGELFF. The CDR3 bases are TGTGCCAGTAGTAGATCGAGCGGGAGAGGGACCGGGGAGCTGTTTTTT.

The rearrangement links TRBV4-1 to TRBJ2-7; 13 bases agree with TRBD2. The CDR3 is 18 amino acids. Per germline, CDR1 MGHRA and CDR2 YSYEKL. The J segment lost 0 bases and the V segment lost 3 bases, leaving 8 bases of the junction unmatched. CDR3 sequence: CASSHVGLAGTTSYEQYF. The CDR3 DNA reads TGCGCCAGCAGCCATGTGGGACTAGCGGGAACGACCTCCTACGAGCAGTACTTC.

This CDR3 is CASSPGQGASGNTIYF. CDR3 nucleotides: TGCGCCAGCAGCCCCGGACAGGGGGCGTCAGGAAACACCATATATTTT. The V gene is TRBV5-1, the J gene TRBJ1-3; 11 bases are shared with TRBD1. With 4 bases clipped from V and 4 bases from J, the junction kept 7 bases outside the gene matches. Germline CDR1 SGHRS, CDR2 YFSETQ. The CDR3 is 16 residues long.